The rows below give T cell receptor beta chains drawn from one sample of a study of cytomegalovirus exposure and HLA in healthy donors. Method: immunoSEQ multiplex PCR; TCRdb's copy keeps in-frame clones and lacks some. Seen here are approximately 100,000 clones, around 75% observed once, and the top ten hold around 4.8%. Specimen: PBMCs. Every receptor here comes from a woman aged 18 to 35 in good health and CMV-seropositive. Both conserved end residues are part of each CDR3. Fields, in order: CDR3 DNA, CDR3 protein, clone size, D gene, J gene, V gene. D genes are given only for firm matches. Size values are once, few and many counts, or a class for expanded clones, and some rows have none.

cdr3_nt: TGTGCCAGCAGCTCAGGGTTTCTCTCGGGTTATGGCTACACCTTC; cdr3_aa: CASSSGFLSGYGYTF; clone_size: NA; d_call: NA; j_call: TRBJ1-2; v_call: TRBV7-2
cdr3_nt: TGTGCCAGCTCACAGGGACGGCAGCCCCAGCATTTT; cdr3_aa: CASSQGRQPQHF; clone_size: NA; d_call: NA; j_call: TRBJ1-5; v_call: TRBV7-8
cdr3_nt: TGTGCCAGCAGCTTACTATCGGGAGGCCCGGGGGATACGCAGTATTTT; cdr3_aa: CASSLLSGGPGDTQYF; clone_size: NA; d_call: TRBD2; j_call: TRBJ2-3; v_call: TRBV7-6
cdr3_nt: TGTGCCTGTTCAGAGGGACAGCGTAACTATGGCTACACCTTC; cdr3_aa: CACSEGQRNYGYTF; clone_size: NA; d_call: TRBD1; j_call: TRBJ1-2; v_call: TRBV19
cdr3_nt: TGTGCCAGCAGCCAAGATACCCTAGCGGGAGGTAGCACAGATACGCAGTATTTT; cdr3_aa: CASSQDTLAGGSTDTQYF; clone_size: NA; d_call: TRBD2; j_call: TRBJ2-3; v_call: TRBV4-2
cdr3_nt: TGTGCCAGCAGTTCAGATCAGCCCCAGCATTTT; cdr3_aa: CASSSDQPQHF; clone_size: NA; d_call: NA; j_call: TRBJ1-5; v_call: TRBV28
cdr3_nt: TGCAGCGGAGAAGCGGCCTTTGAGCAGTTCTTC; cdr3_aa: CSGEAAFEQFF; clone_size: NA; d_call: NA; j_call: TRBJ2-1; v_call: TRBV29-1
cdr3_nt: TGTGCCAGCAGCGTTTTGACAGGGCACAGTGAAGCTTTCTTT; cdr3_aa: CASSVLTGHSEAFF; clone_size: NA; d_call: TRBD1; j_call: TRBJ1-1; v_call: TRBV9
cdr3_nt: TGTGCCAGCAGTTTAGGACAGGGGGGAGGAAAACTGTTTTTT; cdr3_aa: CASSLGQGGGKLFF; clone_size: NA; d_call: TRBD1; j_call: TRBJ1-4; v_call: TRBV27
cdr3_nt: TGTGCCAGCAGCGTGAGAACCGGGGAGCTGTTTTTT; cdr3_aa: CASSVRTGELFF; clone_size: NA; d_call: NA; j_call: TRBJ2-2; v_call: TRBV9
cdr3_nt: TGTGCCAGCAGTTACTCGCCCCCCCCAGGGAACACTGAAGCTTTCTTT; cdr3_aa: CASSYSPPPGNTEAFF; clone_size: NA; d_call: NA; j_call: TRBJ1-1; v_call: TRBV6-5
cdr3_nt: TGTGCCTGGAGTGGGGGACTGCAGAACACTGAAGCTTTCTTT; cdr3_aa: CAWSGGLQNTEAFF; clone_size: NA; d_call: NA; j_call: TRBJ1-1; v_call: TRBV30
cdr3_nt: TGTGCCAGCAGCTTGGCCTCCCTCGGAGGGCCTGGCTACACCTTC; cdr3_aa: CASSLASLGGPGYTF; clone_size: NA; d_call: NA; j_call: TRBJ1-2; v_call: TRBV5-4
cdr3_nt: TGTGCCAGCAGCAGCTACGAGGAGACCCAGTACTTC; cdr3_aa: CASSSYEETQYF; clone_size: NA; d_call: NA; j_call: TRBJ2-5; v_call: TRBV7-9
cdr3_nt: TGTGCCAGCGTCAGGACAGGGGGGGAGACCCAGTACTTC; cdr3_aa: CASVRTGGETQYF; clone_size: NA; d_call: TRBD1; j_call: TRBJ2-5; v_call: TRBV18
cdr3_nt: TGCGCCAGCAGCTTCTATAGGGGGTCAAAGGAGACCCAGTACTTC; cdr3_aa: CASSFYRGSKETQYF; clone_size: NA; d_call: NA; j_call: TRBJ2-5; v_call: TRBV5-1
cdr3_nt: TGTGCCAGCAGCTTTGGGCTAGCGGGAGCCTACGAGCAGTACTTC; cdr3_aa: CASSFGLAGAYEQYF; clone_size: once; d_call: TRBD2; j_call: TRBJ2-7; v_call: TRBV5-4
cdr3_nt: TGTGCCAGCTCACCACCGGGCAGCCCCAAGGCGTCTTATGGCTACACCTTC; cdr3_aa: CASSPPGSPKASYGYTF; clone_size: NA; d_call: NA; j_call: TRBJ1-2; v_call: TRBV18
cdr3_nt: TGTGCCAGCAGTGAGATTACCTACTCTGGAAACACCATATATTTT; cdr3_aa: CASSEITYSGNTIYF; clone_size: NA; d_call: NA; j_call: TRBJ1-3; v_call: TRBV2
cdr3_nt: TGTGCCAGCAGCTTAAGTGTAGCCCAAGAGACCCAGTACTTC; cdr3_aa: CASSLSVAQETQYF; clone_size: NA; d_call: NA; j_call: TRBJ2-5; v_call: TRBV7-3